The entry below describes one T cell receptor beta chain. Its specificity is not known. Documented time point: cycle 4 day 1 (C4D1), after five to seven weeks of nivolumab. Every single patient, without exception, relapsed after autologous stem cell transplantation, and brentuximab vedotin exposure varied. The CDR3 sequence is 15 residues long. V lost 2 bases and J lost 8; bases outside the gene matches: 9. Germline lookup yields CDR1 MNHEY and CDR2 SMNVEV (reference sequence). These data are taken from a study of PD-1 blockade in classical Hodgkin lymphoma. The assay was immunoSEQ multiplex PCR, and TCRdb's table has in-frame clones only and misses some. The table shows roughly 36,000 clones, with around 80% occurring only once. Study-wide results and limits: Differences between repertoires have undefined causes, possibly disease activity or prior therapy. At baseline, newly diagnosed patients reportedly showed less TCR diversity than healthy donors. Complete responders had baseline diversity similar to newly diagnosed patients. Some patients began nivolumab under 1 year after ASCT. These patients were excluded from later analyses.

J is TRBJ2-1 and V is TRBV27; 7 nucleotides align to TRBD1. This sequence was found in a human donor with classical Hodgkin lymphoma. The material sequenced was peripheral blood mononuclear cells (PBMCs), taken before the fourth cycle of nivolumab. DNA for the CDR3: TGTGCCAGCAGTTTAGGTAACAGGGGATCTGATGAGCAGTTCTTC. This sequence encodes CASSLGNRGSDEQFF.